This TCR beta chain was sequenced in a study of CD8 T cells in ankylosing spondylitis. V gave up 1 base and J gave up 4 bases; unmatched junction bases: 5. This CDR3 contains 15 residues. In germline, CDR1 is SEHNR, CDR2 FQNEAQ (reference sequence). TCRdb reprocessed the 5' RACE reads via MiXCR and lists one record per CDR3 protein. The repertoire holds around 440,000 distinct CDR3 sequences, with approximately 17% as singletons. Study observations and caveats: A motif in TCR beta, a set of roughly eight highly homologous variants, appeared characteristic of ankylosing spondylitis blood.

This clonotype appeared many times. Its antigen is unidentified. The source is a male donor with ankylosing spondylitis. The chain links TRBV7-9 to TRBJ2-7; 9 nucleotides match TRBD1. The specimen sequenced was blood, either unsorted or a sorted T cell fraction (not recorded which). DNA of the CDR3: TGTGCCAGCAGCTTAGGGACAGGGGTAACTTACGAGCAGTACTTC. Its translation is CASSLGTGVTYEQYF.